These 23 T cell receptor beta chains originate from one sample sequenced in a study of blood T cells in healthy people across ages. Primers used in a second PCR of about 6 to 11 cycles were a sample-barcoded 5' primer and a J-beta primer mix. MiXCR was run by TCRdb on the 5' RACE reads, yielding one entry per CDR3 protein. The sample gives fewer than 750,000 distinct CDR3 sequences, around half of which show up once; approximately 23% is in the top ten. Sequencing was done on a sample of blood. These receptors all stem from a man aged 80 or over in good health.

The table lists this clonotype with many counts. This chain connects TRBV15 to TRBJ2-1; D unresolved. The CDR3 contains 12 residues. The germline V gene encodes CDR1 LNHNV and CDR2 YYDKDF (reference sequence). Deletions cut 3 bases from V and 8 bases from J, with 8 bases between. CDR3 bases: TGTGCCACCAGCAGTTTGGACCATGAGCAGTTCTTC. Its translation is CATSSLDHEQFF.

V usage is TRBV11-2 and J usage is TRBJ2-1; maybe TRBD2 (6 bases). Trimming cost V 4 bases and J 1 base, with 14 bases left between them. There are 16 residues in the CDR3. The germline CDR1 and CDR2 sequences are SGHAT and FQNNGV. CDR3 coding DNA: TGTGCCAGCAGCTCCATCGGCGGGAAATCCTACAATGAGCAGTTCTTC. It yields the protein CASSSIGGKSYNEQFF.

This chain uses TRBV4-2 with TRBJ2-4; maybe TRBD1 (9 bases). With the DNA end fitting TRBJ2-7 better, the J assignment may be wrong. Germline CDR1 LGHNA, CDR2 YNFKEQ. CDR3 length equals 17 residues. In DNA, the CDR3 is TGTGCCAGCAGCCAAGACGGGGGGGCGGACAGGGGTCGCGAGCAGTACTTC. Its protein is CASSQDGGADRGREQYF.

In this sample, this clonotype turned up a few times. The CDR3: CASSRTVSSTDTQYF. The CDR3 nucleotides are TGTGCCAGCAGCCGGACGGTATCTAGCACAGATACGCAGTATTTT. The J gene is TRBJ2-3, the V gene TRBV7-6, with D unclear. CDR1 and CDR2 from the germline V gene are SGHVS and FNYEAQ. V was shortened by 5 bases and J by 0 bases, with 12 bases between the two germline ends. The CDR3 is 15 residues long.

Worth noting for this clonotype: One junction end disagrees with the germline gene, perhaps due to a read error. The chain employs TRBV10-3 and TRBJ1-2; D ambiguous. Germline V lookup: CDR1 ENHRY, CDR2 SYGVKD. The CDR3 is made up of 16 amino acids. The chain's CDR3 is CVISEREASDPYGYTF. Here the CDR3 DNA reads TGTGTCATCAGTGAGCGCGAGGCCTCGGATCCCTATGGCTACACCTTC.

V and J are TRBV7-2 and TRBJ2-1; D remains ambiguous. CDR3 size: 15 residues. CDR1 and CDR2 (germline): SGHTA, FQGNSA. V lost 5 bases, J lost 1 base, and 12 bases lay in between. Written as DNA, the CDR3 is TGTGCCAGCAGCCAAAGTAGGGTTTCCTACAATGAGCAGTTCTTC. It encodes CASSQSRVSYNEQFF. The full variable domain, in which reference TRBV7-2 and TRBJ2-1 provide the parts outside the CDR3, is GAGVSQSPSNKVTEKGKDVELRCDPISGHTALYWYRQSLGQGLEFLIYFQGNSAPDKSGLPSDRFSAERTGGSVSTLTIQRTQQEDSAVYLCASSQSRVSYNEQFFGPGTRLTVL.

The V gene is TRBV6-5, the J gene TRBJ1-1; 8 bases fit TRBD1. The CDR3 runs to 14 residues. Germline V gene lookup returns CDR1 MNHEY and CDR2 SVGAGI. V was pared by 6 bases and J by 3 bases, with 6 bases of the junction left unmatched. The CDR3 coding sequence is TGTGCCAGCAGGCCGACAGGGGTGGACACTGAAGCTTTCTTT. Protein: CASRPTGVDTEAFF.

In its sample, this clonotype was seen many times. The rearrangement links TRBV5-1 to TRBJ2-1; 8 bases map to TRBD2. The junction had 5 bases not matched to a gene; V was cut back by 0 bases and J by 6 bases. Germline V CDR1 and CDR2: SGHRS, YFSETQ. This CDR3 is 15 amino acids long. CDR3 bases: TGCGCCAGCAGCTTGGGCCTAGCGGGCGTCAATGAGCAGTTCTTC. It codes for CASSLGLAGVNEQFF.

The chain joins TRBV20-1 to TRBJ2-7, with a tentative D call TRBD1 (6 bases). The DNA end is more similar to TRBJ2-5, so the J call may be wrong. Germline V gene data show CDR1 as DFQATT and CDR2 as SNEGSKA (reference sequence). The CDR3 has 13 residues. The CDR3 DNA reads as TGCAGTGCTGCACGGGACACCCAAGAGACCCAGTACTTC. Translation: CSAARDTQETQYF.

This clonotype has only a few counts. Here the CDR3 reads CASSLASGRVYNEQFF. The CDR3 DNA is TGTGCCAGCAGCTTAGCCAGCGGGAGGGTCTACAATGAGCAGTTCTTC. The chain couples TRBV7-2 to TRBJ2-1; 10 nucleotides line up with TRBD2. CDR3 length: 16 residues. After removal of 0 bases from V and 3 bases from J, the junction contained 2 bases not matched to a gene. CDR1 and CDR2 from the germline V gene are SGHTA and FQGNSA.

The rearrangement joins TRBV7-2 to TRBJ2-3; D is unclear. Germline-derived CDR1 and CDR2 are SGHTA and FQGNSA. The CDR3 is 19 residues long. The V end was cut by 0 bases, the J end by 2 bases, with 21 bases between. The CDR3, as DNA: TGTGCCAGCAGCTTAGCCCAACATCCGCTCCCCTCCATCACAGATACGCAGTATTTT. Residues: CASSLAQHPLPSITDTQYF.

This clonotype was counted only a few times. The chain carries TRBV7-2 and TRBJ2-1; TRBD2 agrees at 8 bases. Germline V gives CDR1 SGHTA, CDR2 FQGNSA. The CDR3 extends over 14 amino acids. V lost 5 bases to trimming and J lost 11 bases; unmatched junction nucleotides: 11. The CDR3 bases are TGTGCCAGCAGCCCCGGGTTTAGCGGGGCCCAGCAGTTCTTC. It translates to CASSPGFSGAQQFF. Full variable domain (rest looked up from reference TRBV7-2 and TRBJ2-1): GAGVSQSPSNKVTEKGKDVELRCDPISGHTALYWYRQSLGQGLEFLIYFQGNSAPDKSGLPSDRFSAERTGGSVSTLTIQRTQQEDSAVYLCASSPGFSGAQQFFGPGTRLTVL.

This clonotype has ten or more counts. The CDR3 region is CASSPPGQGAIGYTF. For the CDR3, the DNA is TGTGCCAGCAGTCCCCCGGGACAGGGGGCGATTGGCTACACCTTC. The V and J genes are TRBV6-6 and TRBJ1-2; 12 bases map to TRBD1. CDR3 length: 15 residues. V trimming: 5 bases; J trimming: 7 bases; junction bases outside the gene matches: 8. The V gene's germline CDR1 is MNHNY and CDR2 SVGAGI (reference sequence).

Only a few counts were recorded for this clonotype. The chain employs TRBV11-3 and TRBJ2-1; D call uncertain. V lost 1 base, J lost 7 bases, and 5 bases lay in between. Germline V CDR1 and CDR2: SGHNT, YENEEA. This CDR3 has 12 amino acids. The CDR3 sequence: CASSLAQNEQFF. In DNA form, the CDR3 reads TGTGCCAGCAGCTTAGCCCAGAATGAGCAGTTCTTC.

Comments on this clonotype: Germline is not matched at one junction end, which may reflect a read error. CDR3 nucleotides: TGTGCCAGCAGCTTAGTTCCATTCTACGATGAGCAGTTCTTC. Translating gives CASSLVPFYDEQFF. The chain joins TRBV7-2 to TRBJ2-1; D not resolved. CDR1 is SGHTA, CDR2 FQGNSA, per germline. The CDR3 contains 14 residues.

This chain joins TRBV9 and TRBJ1-4; perhaps TRBD1 as D (5 bases). CDR3 length equals 16 residues. Germline lookup yields CDR1 SGDLS and CDR2 YYNGEE. The ends were cut back, 3 bases at V and 0 bases at J, with 12 bases in the middle. This CDR3 reads CASSDLRDATNEKLFF. CDR3 in DNA: TGTGCCAGCAGCGACCTCCGGGACGCAACTAATGAAAAACTGTTTTTT.

This clonotype was counted a few times. V usage is TRBV7-2 and J usage is TRBJ2-7, with no clear D. The CDR3 loop spans 12 amino acids. V was clipped by 4 bases and J by 4 bases, with 8 bases between them. The germline V gene has CDR1 SGHTA and CDR2 FQGNSA. This CDR3 reads CASSSDVYEQYF. CDR3 nucleotide sequence: TGTGCCAGCAGCTCTGATGTTTACGAGCAGTACTTC.

The chain links TRBV20-1 to TRBJ2-5; 8 nucleotides line up with TRBD2. Germline lookup yields CDR1 DFQATT and CDR2 SNEGSKA (reference sequence). V lost 0 bases and J lost 7; bases outside the gene matches: 10. The CDR3 contains 15 residues. CDR3 sequence: CSAREGGRGGGTQYF. As DNA, the CDR3 is TGCAGTGCTAGAGAAGGAGGACGGGGGGGCGGGACCCAGTACTTC.

This clonotype has only a few counts. The CDR3 coding sequence is TGTGCCAGCAGCGCAGGGGGAGGGCAGCCCCAGCATTTT. It specifies CASSAGGGQPQHF. The chain joins TRBV12-3 or TRBV12-4 to TRBJ1-5; 7 bases agree with TRBD1. This CDR3 spans 13 amino acids. V lost 6 bases, J lost 7 bases, and 6 bases stayed unmatched.

The chain employs TRBV27 and TRBJ2-3, with D maybe TRBD2 (6 bases). The germline V gene has CDR1 MNHEY and CDR2 SMNVEV (reference sequence). V shed 1 base and J shed 1 base, with 12 bases lying between them. The CDR3 has 16 residues. The CDR3 sequence is CASSLFGGTRTDTQYF. CDR3 DNA sequence: TGTGCCAGCAGTTTATTTGGGGGGACCCGCACAGATACGCAGTATTTT.

Concerning this clonotype: Germline is not matched at one junction end, which may reflect a read error. The chain has TRBV20-1 and TRBJ2-3, with no clear D. Germline values: CDR1 DFQATT, CDR2 SNEGSKA (reference sequence). The CDR3 consists of 13 residues. The CDR3: CSARDLSTDTQYF. The CDR3 DNA follows: TGTAGTGCTAGAGATCTGTCTACAGATACGCAGTATTTT.

The chain employs TRBV24-1 and TRBJ2-1, with 7 bases fitting TRBD1. Trimming cost V 0 bases and J 0 bases; bases outside gene matches: 1. CDR3 size: 16 residues. In germline, CDR1 is KGHDR, CDR2 SFDVKD. The DNA of the CDR3 is TGTGCCACCAGTGATTTGCGGGACAGCTCCTACAATGAGCAGTTCTTC. Protein product: CATSDLRDSSYNEQFF.

This chain connects TRBV29-1 to TRBJ2-1, with D possibly TRBD2 on 5 matching bases. V dropped 7 bases and J dropped 7 bases, with 14 bases sitting between them. Germline loops: CDR1 SQVTM, CDR2 ANQGSEA. This CDR3 has 12 residues. The CDR3 reads CSAIPRVNEQFF. CDR3 nucleotide sequence: TGCAGCGCGATACCGAGGGTGAATGAGCAGTTCTTC.